This TCR beta chain came from a study of T cells after yellow fever vaccination. The CDR3 totals 13 residues. Germline V gene lookup returns CDR1 MNHEY and CDR2 SMNVEV (reference sequence). V was cut by 7 bases and J by 10 bases, with 17 bases left in between. TCRdb re-called the 5' RACE reads through MiXCR, storing one row per CDR3 protein. This table has under 250,000 distinct CDR3 sequences, about 3% appearing once. This clonotype was recorded many times. The chain joins TRBV27 to TRBJ2-4; D might be TRBD1 or TRBD2, each matching 5 bases. This sample comprised CD4+ T cells sorted from PBMCs, obtained 10 days after the yellow fever booster vaccination. The source is a man in his late teens or twenties who received the YFV17D yellow fever vaccine. The CDR3 coding sequence is TGTGCCAGCATGCTTTGGGGCACGGGGATTCAGTACTTC. This encodes CASMLWGTGIQYF.